Listed below are T cell receptor beta chains from one sample, sequenced in a study of shared clonotypes between healthy human individuals. TCRdb's copy holds only in-frame clones and misses some; the assay was immunoSEQ multiplex PCR. This table has 1,400,000 or so clones, about 98.5% appearing once. What was sequenced was naive CD4+ T cells sorted from blood. These receptors originate from a man aged 30 to 39 in good health. The CDR3 runs from the conserved cysteine through the conserved F or W. Each record gives: J gene, D gene, V gene, CDR3 protein. The D gene is left open where the match is weak.

>TRBJ2-1|-|TRBV13
CASSFNFFSYNEQFF
>TRBJ1-2|-|TRBV7-2
CASSLAGHGGLGYTF
>TRBJ2-3|-|TRBV7-7
CASSFSSTDTQYF
>TRBJ1-3|TRBD1|TRBV18
CASSPDRGSGNTIYF
>TRBJ2-1|TRBD2|TRBV28
CASSRGGSYNEQFF
>TRBJ2-7|-|TRBV28
CASSLTSYEQYF
>TRBJ2-1|-|TRBV7-9
CASSRASSYNEQFF
>TRBJ2-7|-|TRBV9
CASSVRGNHEQYF
>TRBJ1-5|-|TRBV9
CASSVGGLGVQPQHF
>TRBJ1-2|TRBD1|TRBV5-4
CASSRDRDPNYGYTF
>TRBJ1-1|-|TRBV18
CASSPFVQGDTEAFF
>TRBJ2-1|TRBD2|TRBV4-3
CASSLWGEGLNEQFF
>TRBJ1-1|-|TRBV9
CASSAGGVGASEAFF
>TRBJ2-3|-|TRBV5-1
CASSPRRQDRQADTQYF
>TRBJ2-7|-|TRBV28
CASGRGSYEQYF
>TRBJ2-7|-|TRBV29-1
CSVEDWKGASYEQYF
>TRBJ2-3|-|TRBV6-6
CASSPLKAGHTDTQYF
>TRBJ2-5|-|TRBV7-2
CASSQGGLETQYF
>TRBJ2-7|-|TRBV6-5
CASSYSDGRDEQYF
>TRBJ2-6|TRBD1|TRBV5-1
CASSLNRGYGANVLTF
>TRBJ1-4|TRBD1|TRBV5-1
CASSLGPIPGTGSFEKLFF
>TRBJ1-2|-|TRBV18
CASSPPDGAYGYTF
>TRBJ1-4|-|TRBV5-1
CASSITTAGEKLFF
>TRBJ2-1|-|TRBV5-4
CASSLPGYNEQFF
>TRBJ2-2|TRBD1|TRBV18
CASSPGTANTGELFF
>TRBJ1-5|-|TRBV30
CAWNYGGYSNQPQHF
>TRBJ2-7|-|TRBV27
CASRAMGVASYEQYF
>TRBJ2-7|-|TRBV7-2
CASSRLLGEQYF